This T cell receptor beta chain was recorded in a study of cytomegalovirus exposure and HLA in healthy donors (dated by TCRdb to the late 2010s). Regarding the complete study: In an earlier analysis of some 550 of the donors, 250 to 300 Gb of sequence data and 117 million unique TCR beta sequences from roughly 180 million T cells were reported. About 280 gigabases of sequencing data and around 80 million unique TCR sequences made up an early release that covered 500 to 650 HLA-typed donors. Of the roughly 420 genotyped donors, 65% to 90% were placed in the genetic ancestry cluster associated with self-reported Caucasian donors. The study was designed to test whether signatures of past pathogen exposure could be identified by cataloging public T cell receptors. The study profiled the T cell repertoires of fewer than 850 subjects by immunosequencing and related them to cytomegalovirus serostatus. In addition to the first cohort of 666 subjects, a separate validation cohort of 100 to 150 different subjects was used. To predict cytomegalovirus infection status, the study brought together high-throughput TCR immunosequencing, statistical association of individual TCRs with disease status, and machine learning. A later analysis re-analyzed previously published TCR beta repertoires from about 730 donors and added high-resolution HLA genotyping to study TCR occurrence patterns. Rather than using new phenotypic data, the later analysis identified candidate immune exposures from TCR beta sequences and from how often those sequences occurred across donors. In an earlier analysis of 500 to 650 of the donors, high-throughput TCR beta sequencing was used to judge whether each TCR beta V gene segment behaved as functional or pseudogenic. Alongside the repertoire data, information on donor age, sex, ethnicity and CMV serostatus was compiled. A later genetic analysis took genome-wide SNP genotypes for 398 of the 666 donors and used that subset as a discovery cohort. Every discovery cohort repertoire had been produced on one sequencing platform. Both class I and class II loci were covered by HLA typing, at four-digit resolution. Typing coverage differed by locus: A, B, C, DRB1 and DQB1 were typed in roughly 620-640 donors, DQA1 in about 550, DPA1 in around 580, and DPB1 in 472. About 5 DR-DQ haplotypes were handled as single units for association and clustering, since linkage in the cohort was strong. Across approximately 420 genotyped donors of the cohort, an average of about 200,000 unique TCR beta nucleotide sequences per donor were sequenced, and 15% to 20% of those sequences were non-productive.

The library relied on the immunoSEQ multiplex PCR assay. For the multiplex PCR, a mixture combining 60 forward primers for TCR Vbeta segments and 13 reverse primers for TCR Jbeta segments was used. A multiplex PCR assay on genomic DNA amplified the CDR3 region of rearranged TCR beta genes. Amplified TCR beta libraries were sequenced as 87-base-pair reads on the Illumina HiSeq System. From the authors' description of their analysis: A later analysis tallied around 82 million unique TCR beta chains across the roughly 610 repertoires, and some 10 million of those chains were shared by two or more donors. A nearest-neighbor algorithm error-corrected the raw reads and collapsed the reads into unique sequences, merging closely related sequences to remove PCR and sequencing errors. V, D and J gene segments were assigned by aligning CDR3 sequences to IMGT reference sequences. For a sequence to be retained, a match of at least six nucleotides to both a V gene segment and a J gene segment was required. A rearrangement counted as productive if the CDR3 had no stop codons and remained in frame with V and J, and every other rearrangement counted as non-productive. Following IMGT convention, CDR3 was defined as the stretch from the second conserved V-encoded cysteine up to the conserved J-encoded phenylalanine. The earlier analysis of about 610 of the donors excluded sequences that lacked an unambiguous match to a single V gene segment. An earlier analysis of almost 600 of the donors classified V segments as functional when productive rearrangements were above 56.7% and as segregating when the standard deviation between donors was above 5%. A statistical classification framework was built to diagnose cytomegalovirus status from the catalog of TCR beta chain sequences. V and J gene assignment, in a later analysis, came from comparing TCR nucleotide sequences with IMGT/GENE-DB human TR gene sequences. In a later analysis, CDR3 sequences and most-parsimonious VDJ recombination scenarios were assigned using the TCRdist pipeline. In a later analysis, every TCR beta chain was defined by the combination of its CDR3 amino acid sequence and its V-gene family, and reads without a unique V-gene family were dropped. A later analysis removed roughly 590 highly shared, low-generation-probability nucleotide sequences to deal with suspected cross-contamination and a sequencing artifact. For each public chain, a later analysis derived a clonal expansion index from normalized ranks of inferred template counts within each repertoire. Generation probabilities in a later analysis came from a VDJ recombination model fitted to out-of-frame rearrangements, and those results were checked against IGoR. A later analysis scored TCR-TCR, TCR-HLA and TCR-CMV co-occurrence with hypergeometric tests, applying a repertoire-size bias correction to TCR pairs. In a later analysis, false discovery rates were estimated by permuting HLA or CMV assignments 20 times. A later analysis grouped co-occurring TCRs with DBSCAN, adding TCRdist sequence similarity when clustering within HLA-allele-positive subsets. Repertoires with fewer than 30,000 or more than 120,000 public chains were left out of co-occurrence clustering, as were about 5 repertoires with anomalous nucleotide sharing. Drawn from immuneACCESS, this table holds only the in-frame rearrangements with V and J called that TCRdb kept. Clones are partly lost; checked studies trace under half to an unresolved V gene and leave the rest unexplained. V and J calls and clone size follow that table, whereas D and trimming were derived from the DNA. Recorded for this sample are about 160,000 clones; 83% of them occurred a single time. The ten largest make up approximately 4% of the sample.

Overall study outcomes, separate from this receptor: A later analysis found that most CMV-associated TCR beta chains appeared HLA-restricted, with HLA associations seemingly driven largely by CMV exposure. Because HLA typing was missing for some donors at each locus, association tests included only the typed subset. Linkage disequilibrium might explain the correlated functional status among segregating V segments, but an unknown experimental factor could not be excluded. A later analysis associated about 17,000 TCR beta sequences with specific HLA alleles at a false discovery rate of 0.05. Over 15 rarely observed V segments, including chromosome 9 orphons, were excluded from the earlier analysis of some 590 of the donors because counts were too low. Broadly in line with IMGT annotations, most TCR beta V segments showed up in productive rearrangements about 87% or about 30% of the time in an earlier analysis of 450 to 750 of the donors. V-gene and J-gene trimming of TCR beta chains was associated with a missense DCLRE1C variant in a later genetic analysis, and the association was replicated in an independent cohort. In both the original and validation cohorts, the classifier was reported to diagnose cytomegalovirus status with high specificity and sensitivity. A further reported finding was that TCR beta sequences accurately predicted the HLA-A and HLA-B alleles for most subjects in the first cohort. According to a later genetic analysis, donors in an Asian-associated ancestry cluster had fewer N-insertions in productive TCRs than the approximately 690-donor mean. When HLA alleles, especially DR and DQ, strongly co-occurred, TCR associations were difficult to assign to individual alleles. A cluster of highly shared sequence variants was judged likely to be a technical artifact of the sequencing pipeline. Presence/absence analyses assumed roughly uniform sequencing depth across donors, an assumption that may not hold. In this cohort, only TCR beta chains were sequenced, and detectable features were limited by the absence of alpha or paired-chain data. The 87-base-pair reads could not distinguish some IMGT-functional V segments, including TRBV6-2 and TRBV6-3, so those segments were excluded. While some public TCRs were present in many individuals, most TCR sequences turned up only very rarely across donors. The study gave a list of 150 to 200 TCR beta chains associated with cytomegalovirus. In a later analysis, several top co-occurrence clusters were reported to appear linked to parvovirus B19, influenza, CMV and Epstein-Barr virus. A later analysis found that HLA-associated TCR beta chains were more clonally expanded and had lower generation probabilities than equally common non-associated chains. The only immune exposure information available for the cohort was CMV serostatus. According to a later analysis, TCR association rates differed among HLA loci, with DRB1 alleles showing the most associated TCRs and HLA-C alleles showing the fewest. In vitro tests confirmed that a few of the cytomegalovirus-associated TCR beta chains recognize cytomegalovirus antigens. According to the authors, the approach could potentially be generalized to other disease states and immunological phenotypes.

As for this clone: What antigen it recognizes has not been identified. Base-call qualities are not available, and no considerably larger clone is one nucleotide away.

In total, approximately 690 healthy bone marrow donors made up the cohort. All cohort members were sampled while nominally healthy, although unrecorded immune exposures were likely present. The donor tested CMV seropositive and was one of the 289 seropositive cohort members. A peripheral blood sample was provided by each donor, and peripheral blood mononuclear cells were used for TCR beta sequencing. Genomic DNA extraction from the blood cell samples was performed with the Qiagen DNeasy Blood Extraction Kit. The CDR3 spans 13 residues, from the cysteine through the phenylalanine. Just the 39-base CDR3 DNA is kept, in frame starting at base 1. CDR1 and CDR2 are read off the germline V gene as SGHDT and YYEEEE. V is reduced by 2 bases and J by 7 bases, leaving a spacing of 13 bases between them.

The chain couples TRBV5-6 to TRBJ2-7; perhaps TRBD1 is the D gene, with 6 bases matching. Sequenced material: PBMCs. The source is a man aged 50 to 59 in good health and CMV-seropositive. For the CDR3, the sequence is CASSFTGPGEQYF. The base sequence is TGTGCCAGCAGCTTCACAGGGCCAGGGGAGCAGTACTTC.